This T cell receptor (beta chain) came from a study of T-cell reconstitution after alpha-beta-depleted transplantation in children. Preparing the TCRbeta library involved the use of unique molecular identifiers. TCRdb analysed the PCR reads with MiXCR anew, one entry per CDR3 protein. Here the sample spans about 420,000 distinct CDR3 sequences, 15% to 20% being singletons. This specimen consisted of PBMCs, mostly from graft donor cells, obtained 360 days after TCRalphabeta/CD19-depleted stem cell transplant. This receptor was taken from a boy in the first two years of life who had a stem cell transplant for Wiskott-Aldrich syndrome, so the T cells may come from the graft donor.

CDR3 DNA sequence: TGTGCCAGCAGTTCCCACCCCGGTTACAGGAGAAACTATGGCTACACCTTC. This sequence encodes CASSSHPGYRRNYGYTF. The chain employs TRBV27 and TRBJ1-2, with a weak D call TRBD1 (5 bases). This CDR3 spans 17 amino acids. Trimming removed 4 bases from V and 2 bases from J, with 20 bases in between. Germline V gives CDR1 MNHEY, CDR2 SMNVEV (reference sequence).